What follows are 24 T cell receptor beta chains derived from one specimen sequenced in a study of T-cell memory formation after mild COVID-19. TCRdb re-called the 5' RACE reads through MiXCR, storing one row per CDR3 protein. The data show around 400,000 distinct CDR3 sequences, 20% to 25% seen once. Sequencing was performed on PBMCs or a T cell subset sorted from them (not recorded which). The receptors here all came from an adult woman who had mild COVID-19 (a few samples of this study predate the infection). Cell type and time point are not known.

The V gene is TRBV5-1, the J gene TRBJ1-4, with TRBD1 matching over 8 bases. J was trimmed by 6 bases and V by 0 bases; bases with no gene match: 4. Germline CDR1 is SGHRS and CDR2 is YFSETQ. This CDR3 is 15 amino acids long. CDR3 nucleotide sequence: TGCGCCAGCAGCTTGGAGCAGGGGGCGCATGAAAAACTGTTTTTT. Its protein is CASSLEQGAHEKLFF. Drawing the rest from reference TRBV5-1 and TRBJ1-4, the complete variable domain is KAGVTQTPRYLIKTRGQQVTLSCSPISGHRSVSWYQQTPGQGLQFLFEYFSETQRNKGNFPGRFSGRQFSNSRSEMNVSTLELGDSALYLCASSLEQGAHEKLFFGSGTQLSVL.

This chain joins TRBV20-1 and TRBJ1-4, with D possibly TRBD1 on 6 matching bases. The CDR3 has 14 residues. CDR1 DFQATT and CDR2 SNEGSKA come from the germline V gene (reference sequence). Trimming stripped 3 bases from V and 7 bases from J, with 15 bases between. The CDR3 spells CSASPGRGSEKLFF. In DNA, the CDR3 is TGCAGTGCTAGTCCAGGCAGGGGAAGTGAAAAACTGTTTTTT.

This clonotype has just a few counts. The V gene is TRBV27, the J gene TRBJ2-7, with D possibly TRBD2 on 6 matching bases. Germline V gives CDR1 MNHEY, CDR2 SMNVEV (reference sequence). The CDR3 is 13 residues long. V lost 3 bases and J lost 6, with 12 bases in between. The CDR3 loop is CASSLGWGGEQYF. The CDR3 DNA reads TGTGCCAGCAGTTTGGGATGGGGAGGCGAGCAGTACTTC.

This clonotype has a handful of counts. The chain recombines TRBV7-9 with TRBJ2-3; no definite D call. This CDR3 spans 13 amino acids. Trimming stripped 4 bases from V and 6 bases from J, with 11 bases between. Germline lookup yields CDR1 SEHNR and CDR2 FQNEAQ (reference sequence). Here the CDR3 reads CASSWPAQDTQYF. DNA for the CDR3: TGTGCCAGCAGCTGGCCGGCACAGGATACGCAGTATTTT.

This chain uses TRBV7-2 with TRBJ2-7; 7 nucleotides line up with TRBD2. This CDR3 contains 13 residues. V shed 7 bases and J 3 bases; nucleotides not matched to a gene: 6. CDR1 SGHTA and CDR2 FQGNSA come from the germline V gene. The CDR3 DNA follows: TGTGCCAGCACCGGGACTAACTTCTACGAGCAGTACTTC. It specifies CASTGTNFYEQYF.

There are a few counts of this clonotype. A read error may produce the germline difference seen at one junction end. The chain links TRBV5-1 to TRBJ2-7; D remains unclear. The germline V gene encodes CDR1 SGHRS and CDR2 YFSETQ. The CDR3 loop spans 14 amino acids. The CDR3 here is CASNLDGGSYEQYF. CDR3 DNA sequence: TGCGCCAGCAACTTGGACGGCGGCTCCTACGAGCAGTACTTC.

In its sample, this clonotype was seen once. J is TRBJ1-1 and V is TRBV2; 10 bases align to TRBD1. This CDR3 has 11 amino acids. In germline, CDR1 is SNHLY, CDR2 FYNNEI. The CDR3 bases are TGTGGGAGGACAGGGGGCACTGAAGCTTTCTTT. Protein: CGRTGGTEAFF.

The rearrangement joins TRBV4-2 to TRBJ1-1, with D uncertain. Trimming left V 4 bases short and J 1 base short, with 13 bases between. CDR3 length: 15 residues. Germline CDR1 is LGHNA and CDR2 is YNFKEQ. DNA of the CDR3: TGTGCCAGCAGCCTCGGACCGCGGGCGAACACTGAAGCTTTCTTT. It codes for CASSLGPRANTEAFF.

The chain combines TRBV2 with TRBJ1-2, with no clear D. This CDR3 is 14 amino acids long. V gave up 7 bases and J gave up 3 bases, with 15 bases separating them. Per the germline V gene, CDR1 is SNHLY and CDR2 is FYNNEI. The CDR3 loop is CASTTVAGDYGYTF. The CDR3 nucleotides are TGTGCCAGCACCACCGTCGCTGGGGACTATGGCTACACCTTC.

The chain is built from TRBV12-3 or TRBV12-4 and TRBJ1-5; D is possibly TRBD1 (6 bases). Trimming took 4 bases from V and 1 from J, leaving 11 bases between them. The CDR3 contains 15 residues. CDR3 amino acids: CASSSTGRSNQPQHF. The CDR3 nucleotides read TGTGCCAGCAGTTCCACAGGGAGGAGCAATCAGCCCCAGCATTTT.

V usage is TRBV30 and J usage is TRBJ1-1; D is undetermined. CDR1 is GTSNPN, CDR2 SVGIG, per germline (reference sequence). This CDR3 has 11 amino acids. V lost 8 bases and J 4 bases, leaving 11 bases between the germline ends. CDR3 sequence (DNA): TGTGCCCGGCGGCGGGGCACTGAAGCTTTCTTT. This translates into CARRRGTEAFF.

This clonotype was recorded a few times. The CDR3, as DNA: TGCAGTGCGCTCCGGACTAGCGGATATTACAATGAGCAGTTCTTC. Translated: CSALRTSGYYNEQFF. The chain couples TRBV20-1 to TRBJ2-1, with 10 bases identical to TRBD2. J gave up 4 bases and V 6 bases, and 9 bases lay outside the gene matches. This CDR3 has 15 amino acids. CDR1 DFQATT and CDR2 SNEGSKA come from the germline V gene (reference sequence).

In this sample, this clonotype turned up a few times. The V gene is TRBV7-9, the J gene TRBJ2-7; D gene ambiguous. Germline CDR1 and CDR2: SEHNR and FQNEAQ (reference sequence). The ends were cut back, 3 bases at V and 2 bases at J, with 14 bases in the middle. This CDR3 has 15 amino acids. The CDR3 bases are TGTGCCAGCAGCTTCCTAGACGGATACACCTACGAGCAGTACTTC. Translated: CASSFLDGYTYEQYF.

The rearrangement joins TRBV11-2 to TRBJ2-5, with TRBD2 as a possible D gene (5 bases). CDR3 length equals 13 residues. Trimming removed 5 bases at V and 5 bases at J, with 12 bases between. Looked up from germline, CDR1 is SGHAT and CDR2 is FQNNGV. In nucleotides, the CDR3 is TGTGCCAGCAGCCCCAACTCGGGGGAGACCCAGTACTTC. Translated, it gives CASSPNSGETQYF. Full variable domain (rest looked up from reference TRBV11-2 and TRBJ2-5): EAGVAQSPRYKIIEKRQSVAFWCNPISGHATLYWYQQILGQGPKLLIQFQNNGVVDDSQLPKDRFSAERLKGVDSTLKIQPAKLEDSAVYLCASSPNSGETQYFGPGTRLLVL.

The chain joins TRBV12-3 or TRBV12-4 to TRBJ1-3; D is unclear. The CDR3 is 15 residues long. V was clipped by 3 bases and J by 0 bases, with 9 bases between them. This CDR3 is CASSFISGSGNTIYF. Here the CDR3 DNA reads TGTGCCAGCAGTTTTATTAGTGGCTCTGGAAACACCATATATTTT.

This clonotype has only a few counts. Here the CDR3 DNA reads TGTGCCAGCAGCTTAGCGAATTTTAGCTACGAGCAGTACTTC. It translates to CASSLANFSYEQYF. This chain connects TRBV7-9 to TRBJ2-7; D ambiguous. Germline CDR1 is SEHNR and CDR2 is FQNEAQ (reference sequence). The CDR3 totals 14 residues. Trimming left V 0 bases short and J 3 bases short, with 9 bases between.

The rearrangement joins TRBV6-5 to TRBJ2-7, with TRBD2 identical over 7 bases. V gave up 4 bases and J gave up 0 bases; unmatched junction bases: 6. Germline-derived CDR1 and CDR2 are MNHEY and SVGAGI. This CDR3 has 15 residues. CDR3 sequence (DNA): TGTGCCAGCAGTTCGAGCGGGGCGAACTCCTACGAGCAGTACTTC. Translation: CASSSSGANSYEQYF.

The CDR3 nucleotides are TGTGCCAGCAGCTTAATGGGACAGGGGGCCGGTGAGCAGTTCTTC. It translates to CASSLMGQGAGEQFF. This chain uses TRBV7-2 with TRBJ2-1; 12 bases are shared with TRBD1. Looked up from germline, CDR1 is SGHTA and CDR2 is FQGNSA. The CDR3 runs 15 residues. V dropped 2 bases and J dropped 9; count of bases not matched to a gene: 5.

In its sample, this clonotype was seen a few times. This chain links TRBV29-1 with TRBJ2-1, with 8 bases lining up with TRBD1. Germline values: CDR1 SQVTM, CDR2 ANQGSEA. After removal of 5 bases from V and 3 bases from J, the junction contained 12 bases not matched to a gene. The CDR3 has 16 amino acids. This chain's CDR3 is CSVFRQGTEGYNEQFF. Here the CDR3 DNA reads TGCAGCGTTTTCAGACAGGGGACAGAAGGCTACAATGAGCAGTTCTTC.

The chain combines TRBV5-1 with TRBJ2-2; 7 bases fit TRBD1. The CDR3 loop spans 16 amino acids. Germline lookup yields CDR1 SGHRS and CDR2 YFSETQ. V lost 0 bases, J lost 3 bases, and 5 bases stayed unmatched. The CDR3 protein is CASSLGDRRYTGELFF. CDR3 nucleotide sequence: TGCGCCAGCAGCTTGGGGGACAGAAGGTACACCGGGGAGCTGTTTTTT.

The CDR3 DNA sequence: TGTGCCAGCAGTTTAGGTAGAGGCAGCGGGAATCGACTAGAGACCCAGTACTTC. This gives the protein CASSLGRGSGNRLETQYF. This rearrangement joins TRBV12-3 or TRBV12-4 to TRBJ2-5, with TRBD2 matching 7 bases. The V and J ends lost 1 base and 4 bases, in that order; junction bases with no gene match: 15. This CDR3 has 18 residues.

The genes are TRBV10-3 and TRBJ2-1; 8 nucleotides align to TRBD2. After removal of 11 bases from V and 0 bases from J, the junction contained 6 bases not matched to a gene. The CDR3 extends over 14 amino acids. Germline V CDR1 and CDR2: ENHRY, SYGVKD. The CDR3 DNA sequence: TGTGCCGTAGTAGCGGGAAGCTCCTACAATGAGCAGTTCTTC. As protein: CAVVAGSSYNEQFF.

At least ten counts were recorded for this clonotype. In DNA, the CDR3 is TGTGCCAGCTCACCAGGGGTCGGCACTGAAGCTTTCTTT. Translating gives CASSPGVGTEAFF. The gene calls are TRBV18 and TRBJ1-1; D not resolved. Germline CDR1 and CDR2: KGHSH and LQKENI. This CDR3 has 13 residues. The germline V and J ends were trimmed by 2 bases and 4 bases, with 8 bases remaining between them.

CDR3 region: CASSAQAQITYEQYF. The CDR3 DNA reads as TGTGCCAGCAGTGCGCAGGCCCAAATTACCTACGAGCAGTACTTC. V gene TRBV27 combines with J gene TRBJ2-7; D remains ambiguous. This CDR3 comprises 15 residues. In germline, CDR1 is MNHEY, CDR2 SMNVEV (reference sequence). With 5 bases removed from V and 2 bases from J, the gap between germline ends came to 16 bases.